The next 27 T cell receptor beta chains were all read from a single sample in a study of cytomegalovirus exposure and HLA in healthy donors. PCR was performed using 60 Vbeta and 13 Jbeta primers. Here immunoSEQ multiplex PCR was the method, and the copy in TCRdb shows in-frame clones only, minus some. The profile covers over 150,000 clones, with less than 85% appearing a single time and around 4.8% taken by the ten largest. The material sequenced was PBMCs. Receptor source: a man younger than 30 in good health and CMV-seronegative.

The chain recombines TRBV6-5 with TRBJ2-1, with D unresolved. Germline CDR1 and CDR2: MNHEY and SVGAGI. The V and J ends lost 1 base and 0 bases respectively, with 10 bases between them. This CDR3 has 16 amino acids. CDR3 sequence: CASSYFDTTSYNEQFF. The CDR3, as DNA: TGTGCCAGCAGTTACTTTGACACCACCTCCTACAATGAGCAGTTCTTC.

The chain combines TRBV5-1 with TRBJ2-1; D is unresolved. The CDR3 is 14 residues long. Trimming left V 0 bases short and J 8 bases short, with 12 bases between. Germline V gene lookup returns CDR1 SGHRS and CDR2 YFSETQ. The CDR3: CASSLGGFVDEQFF. The CDR3 DNA sequence: TGCGCCAGCAGCTTGGGCGGATTCGTCGATGAGCAGTTCTTC.

The rearrangement uses TRBV7-9 and TRBJ2-5, with D unclear. Germline CDR1 is SEHNR and CDR2 is FQNEAQ (reference sequence). Trimming stripped 3 bases from V and 13 bases from J, with 12 bases between. The CDR3 is made up of 11 amino acids. CDR3 bases: TGTGCCAGCAGCTTTTCCCAGGATCTGTACTTC. Residues: CASSFSQDLYF. Using reference TRBV7-9 and TRBJ2-5 for the parts outside the CDR3, the full variable domain is DTGVSQNPRHKITKRGQNVTFRCDPISEHNRLYWYRQTLGQGPEFLTYFQNEAQLEKSRLLSDRFSAERPKGSFSTLEIQRTEQGDSAMYLCASSFSQDLYFGPGTRLLVL.

CDR3 in amino acids: CAWSTGGPVEQFF. DNA of the CDR3: TGTGCCTGGAGTACGGGAGGGCCGGTTGAGCAGTTCTTC. The chain combines TRBV30 with TRBJ2-1; the match to TRBD2 covers 8 bases. Germline CDR1 and CDR2: GTSNPN and SVGIG (reference sequence). V shed 2 bases and J 9 bases; nucleotides not matched to a gene: 6. The CDR3 contains 13 residues.

This clone showed up just once. The chain is built from TRBV15 and TRBJ2-2; 10 positions match TRBD1. Germline lookup yields CDR1 LNHNV and CDR2 YYDKDF (reference sequence). The CDR3 sequence is 16 residues long. After removal of 0 bases from V and 6 bases from J, the junction contained 4 bases not matched to a gene. The DNA of the CDR3 is TGTGCCACCAGCAGAGAAGGGACAGGGGTCGCCGGGGAGCTGTTTTTT. This encodes CATSREGTGVAGELFF.

CDR3 in DNA: TGCAGCGTTGACGGCAGGACTAGCTACAATGAGCAGTTCTTC. Translated, it gives CSVDGRTSYNEQFF. The chain combines TRBV29-1 with TRBJ2-1; TRBD2 matches 7 bases. This CDR3 is 14 amino acids long. J lost 3 bases, V lost 3 bases, and 5 bases had no gene match. Looked up from germline, CDR1 is SQVTM and CDR2 is ANQGSEA.

The V call is TRBV7-8, the J call TRBJ1-2, with D perhaps matching TRBD1 (5 bases). The CDR3 loop spans 13 amino acids. CDR1 is SGHVS, CDR2 FQNEAQ, per germline. The V end lost 3 bases, the J end lost 8 bases, and 13 bases lay between the germline ends. In nucleotides, the CDR3 is TGTGCCAGCAGCTTCGCCAGGGAGGGGGGCTACACCTTC. This sequence encodes CASSFAREGGYTF. The whole variable domain, filled in from reference TRBV7-8 and TRBJ1-2, reads GAGVSQSPRYKVAKRGQDVALRCDPISGHVSLFWYQQALGQGPEFLTYFQNEAQLDKSGLPSDRFFAERPEGSVSTLKIQRTQQEDSAVYLCASSFAREGGYTFGSGTRLTVV.

This clone was observed once. The chain is built from TRBV25-1 and TRBJ2-5; 8 bases align to TRBD2. With V trimmed by 1 base and J by 7 bases, 5 bases remained unmatched. Germline V CDR1 and CDR2: MGHDK, SYGVNS. The CDR3 runs to 14 residues. CDR3 coding DNA: TGTGCCAGCAGTGAATTGCGGGAGGAATCGACCCAGTACTTC. It codes for CASSELREESTQYF.

CDR3 loop: CASSLLSGLSQPQHF. CDR3 coding DNA: TGTGCCAGCAGTTTATTGTCAGGGTTGAGTCAGCCCCAGCATTTT. The V gene is TRBV28, the J gene TRBJ1-5, with TRBD1 as a possible D gene (5 bases). CDR1 is MDHEN and CDR2 is SYDVKM in the germline V gene. The CDR3 totals 15 residues. Between the trimmed V and J ends, which lost 1 base and 6 bases, there was a span of 13 bases. Full variable domain (rest looked up from reference TRBV28 and TRBJ1-5): DVKVTQSSRYLVKRTGEKVFLECVQDMDHENMFWYRQDPGLGLRLIYFSYDVKMKEKGDIPEGYSVSREKKERFSLILESASTNQTSMYLCASSLLSGLSQPQHFGDGTRLSIL.

This chain uses TRBV7-6 with TRBJ2-2, with 9 bases aligning to TRBD2. The junction had 7 bases not matched to a gene; V was cut back by 5 bases and J by 9 bases. The germline V gene encodes CDR1 SGHVS and CDR2 FNYEAQ. CDR3 length: 14 amino acids. CDR3 in DNA: TGTGCCAGCAGCCCCTGGACTAGCGAGCGGGAGCTGTTTTTT. This codes for CASSPWTSERELFF.

This chain connects TRBV7-8 to TRBJ2-7, with 8 bases aligning to TRBD2. The junction had 7 bases not matched to a gene; V was cut back by 2 bases and J by 4 bases. The CDR3 extends over 15 amino acids. Germline V gene lookup returns CDR1 SGHVS and CDR2 FQNEAQ. In nucleotides, the CDR3 is TGTGCCAGCAGCTTACTCCCGACTAGCGAGTACGAGCAGTACTTC. Translation: CASSLLPTSEYEQYF.

The rearrangement joins TRBV13 to TRBJ2-7; TRBD1 matches 8 bases. With 5 bases clipped from V and 2 bases from J, the junction kept 2 bases outside the gene matches. The CDR3 loop spans 13 amino acids. Germline V gene lookup returns CDR1 PRHDT and CDR2 FYEKMQ (reference sequence). DNA for the CDR3: TGTGCCAGCAGCATCAGGGGGCCCTACGAGCAGTACTTC. Protein: CASSIRGPYEQYF.

This sequence joins TRBV5-1 and TRBJ2-1, with a possible D match to TRBD1 (6 bases). Trimming took off 4 bases at V and 3 bases at J, with 11 bases between the two ends. CDR1 is SGHRS and CDR2 is YFSETQ in the germline V gene. This CDR3 has 14 residues. The DNA for the CDR3 is TGCGCCAGCAGCGAGGGGGATGTCTACAATGAGCAGTTCTTC. Protein sequence: CASSEGDVYNEQFF.

The rearrangement links TRBV27 to TRBJ1-5; 8 bases line up with TRBD1. This CDR3 comprises 15 residues. Germline assignment: CDR1 MNHEY and CDR2 SMNVEV (reference sequence). Trimming cost V 3 bases and J 2 bases; bases outside gene matches: 3. CDR3 residues: CASSFSGGGNQPQHF. CDR3 DNA: TGTGCCAGCAGTTTTTCAGGGGGCGGCAATCAGCCCCAGCATTTT.

This rearrangement joins TRBV28 to TRBJ1-1, with D uncertain. V lost 4 bases and J lost 0, with 12 bases in between. Germline CDR1 reads MDHEN; CDR2 reads SYDVKM. This CDR3 has 15 residues. The CDR3 protein is CASSSRQEVNTEAFF. In nucleotides, the CDR3 is TGTGCCAGCAGTTCCAGACAAGAAGTGAACACTGAAGCTTTCTTT. Using reference TRBV28 and TRBJ1-1 for the parts outside the CDR3, the full variable domain is DVKVTQSSRYLVKRTGEKVFLECVQDMDHENMFWYRQDPGLGLRLIYFSYDVKMKEKGDIPEGYSVSREKKERFSLILESASTNQTSMYLCASSSRQEVNTEAFFGQGTRLTVV.

Notes on this clone: One junction end disagrees with the germline gene, perhaps due to a read error. The rearrangement links TRBV30 to TRBJ1-6, with 10 bases aligning to TRBD1. CDR3 length equals 20 residues. Germline CDR1 is GTSNPN and CDR2 is SVGIG (reference sequence). The CDR3 sequence is CAWSVTTGGLKGSYISPLHF. Written as DNA, the CDR3 is TGTGCCTGGAGTGTAACGACAGGGGGCCTCAAAGGCTCTTATATTTCACCCCTCCACTTT.

The chain uses TRBV9 and TRBJ1-2; 8 bases line up with TRBD1. The CDR3 is 14 amino acids. The J segment lost 5 bases and the V segment lost 3 bases, leaving 6 bases of the junction unmatched. The V gene's germline CDR1 is SGDLS and CDR2 YYNGEE. CDR3: CASSEGQGTYGYTF. In DNA form, the CDR3 reads TGTGCCAGCAGCGAAGGACAGGGAACGTATGGCTACACCTTC.

This clone was counted once. The gene calls are TRBV7-9 and TRBJ2-7; 10 bases fit TRBD1. This CDR3 is built from 18 residues. Germline V lookup: CDR1 SEHNR, CDR2 FQNEAQ (reference sequence). The V gene end was trimmed by 3 bases and the J gene end by 0 bases; junction bases not matched to a gene: 11. The CDR3 loop reads CASSFPGQGFLGSYEQYF. The DNA of the CDR3 is TGTGCCAGCAGCTTCCCGGGACAGGGGTTTCTTGGCTCCTACGAGCAGTACTTC.

This CDR3 reads CASSPGTGNEQFF. In DNA, the CDR3 is TGTGCCAGCAGCCCCGGGACAGGAAATGAGCAGTTCTTC. The V and J genes are TRBV11-2 and TRBJ2-1, with 8 bases identical to TRBD1. Germline CDR1 SGHAT, CDR2 FQNNGV. With 5 bases clipped from V and 7 bases from J, the junction kept 4 bases outside the gene matches. This CDR3 has 13 amino acids.

The chain employs TRBV6-5 and TRBJ1-1, with D tentatively TRBD1 (6 bases). This CDR3 contains 14 residues. Trimming pared 6 bases from V and 8 bases from J, leaving 19 bases between. Germline assignment: CDR1 MNHEY and CDR2 SVGAGI. CDR3 bases: TGTGCCAGCAGGCATTACAGGGACACGAAAGAAGCTTTCTTT. It is translated as CASRHYRDTKEAFF.

V gene TRBV27 combines with J gene TRBJ2-1; 7 bases are a match to TRBD2. CDR3 length: 14 residues. CDR1 and CDR2 (germline): MNHEY, SMNVEV (reference sequence). Losses at the gene ends were 4 bases for V and 4 bases for J; bases not matched to a gene: 4. This CDR3 is CASSSAGPYNEQFF. DNA for the CDR3: TGTGCCAGCAGTTCAGCGGGACCGTACAATGAGCAGTTCTTC.

The chain is built from TRBV7-9 and TRBJ2-5, with D hard to call. Trimming shortened V by 5 bases and J by 3 bases, and 16 bases separated the two germline ends. This CDR3 has 15 residues. Germline CDR1 SEHNR, CDR2 FQNEAQ (reference sequence). The CDR3 reads CASSPPVRSEETQYF. The CDR3 DNA sequence: TGTGCCAGCAGCCCTCCCGTAAGATCGGAAGAGACCCAGTACTTC.

The chain carries TRBV4-2 and TRBJ1-3, with unresolved D. The CDR3 has 13 residues. CDR1 is LGHNA and CDR2 is YNFKEQ in the germline V gene. Trimming removed 1 base from V and 4 bases from J, with 5 bases in between. The CDR3 loop is CASSQGAGNTIYF. The DNA of the CDR3 is TGTGCCAGCAGCCAAGGCGCCGGAAACACCATATATTTT.

CDR3 in amino acids: CASSPESGRGNEQFF. DNA for the CDR3: TGTGCCAGCTCACCAGAAAGCGGGAGAGGGAATGAGCAGTTCTTC. This chain connects TRBV18 to TRBJ2-1; 8 bases match TRBD2. V lost 2 bases and J lost 7; bases outside the gene matches: 7. This CDR3 is built from 15 residues. CDR1 KGHSH and CDR2 LQKENI come from the germline V gene.

The chain employs TRBV18 and TRBJ2-5; 8 nucleotides align to TRBD2. The CDR3 sequence is 15 residues long. After removal of 0 bases from V and 4 bases from J, the junction contained 4 bases not matched to a gene. Germline assignment: CDR1 KGHSH and CDR2 LQKENI. The CDR3 here is CASSPPNGRGETQYF. DNA of the CDR3: TGTGCCAGCTCACCACCGAACGGGAGGGGAGAGACCCAGTACTTC.

The sample holds one count of this clone. V usage is TRBV6-5 and J usage is TRBJ2-7; 8 nucleotides agree with TRBD1. Germline assignment: CDR1 MNHEY and CDR2 SVGAGI. V was clipped by 6 bases and J by 4 bases; unmatched bases: 8. The length of the CDR3 is 14 residues. CDR3 nucleotides: TGTGCCAGCAGCCCCGCAGGGGGCTTGTACGAGCAGTACTTC. It specifies CASSPAGGLYEQYF.

In DNA form, the CDR3 reads TGTGCCAGCAGCTCACAGGGGGACCTGACTTTC. Encoded protein: CASSSQGDLTF. This sequence joins TRBV11-3 and TRBJ2-6; 8 bases map to TRBD1. The CDR3 spans 11 residues. Germline V gene lookup returns CDR1 SGHNT and CDR2 YENEEA. The ends lost 4 bases at V and 15 bases at J; junction bases unmatched: 2.